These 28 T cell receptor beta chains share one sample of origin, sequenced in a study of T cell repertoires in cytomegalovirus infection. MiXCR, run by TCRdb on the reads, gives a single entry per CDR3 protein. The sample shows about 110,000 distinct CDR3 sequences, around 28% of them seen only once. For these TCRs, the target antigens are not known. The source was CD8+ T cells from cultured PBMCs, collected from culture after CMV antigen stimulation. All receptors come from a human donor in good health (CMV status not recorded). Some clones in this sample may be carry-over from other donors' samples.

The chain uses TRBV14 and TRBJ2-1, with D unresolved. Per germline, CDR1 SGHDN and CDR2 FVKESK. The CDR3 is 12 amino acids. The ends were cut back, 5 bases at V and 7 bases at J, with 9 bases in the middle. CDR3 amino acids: CASSLLRNEQFF. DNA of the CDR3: TGTGCCAGCAGCTTACTAAGGAATGAGCAGTTCTTC.

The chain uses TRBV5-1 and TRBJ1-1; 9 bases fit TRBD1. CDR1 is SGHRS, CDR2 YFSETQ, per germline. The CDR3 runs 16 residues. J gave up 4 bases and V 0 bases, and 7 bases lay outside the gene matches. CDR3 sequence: CASSLAARQGVTEAFF. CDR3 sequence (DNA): TGCGCCAGCAGCTTGGCCGCTAGACAGGGGGTCACTGAAGCTTTCTTT.

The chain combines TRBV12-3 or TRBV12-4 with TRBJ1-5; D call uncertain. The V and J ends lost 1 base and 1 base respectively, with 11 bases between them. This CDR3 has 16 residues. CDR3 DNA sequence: TGTGCCAGCAGTTTAGGGACGACGGAGAGCAATCAGCCCCAGCATTTT. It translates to CASSLGTTESNQPQHF.

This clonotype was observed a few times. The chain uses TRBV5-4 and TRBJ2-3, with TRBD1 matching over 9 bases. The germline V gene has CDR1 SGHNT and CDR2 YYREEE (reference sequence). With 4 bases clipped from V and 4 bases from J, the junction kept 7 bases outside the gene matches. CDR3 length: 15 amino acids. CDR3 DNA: TGTGCCAGCAGCGAGGAGGACAGGGGCGCAGATACGCAGTATTTT. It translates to CASSEEDRGADTQYF.

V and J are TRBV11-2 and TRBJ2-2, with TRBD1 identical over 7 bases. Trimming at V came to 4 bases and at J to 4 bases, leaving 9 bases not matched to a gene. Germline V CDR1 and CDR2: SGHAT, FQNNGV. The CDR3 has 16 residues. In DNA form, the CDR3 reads TGTGCCAGCAGCTATTGGACAGGCTTGAGCACCGGGGAGCTGTTTTTT. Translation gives CASSYWTGLSTGELFF.

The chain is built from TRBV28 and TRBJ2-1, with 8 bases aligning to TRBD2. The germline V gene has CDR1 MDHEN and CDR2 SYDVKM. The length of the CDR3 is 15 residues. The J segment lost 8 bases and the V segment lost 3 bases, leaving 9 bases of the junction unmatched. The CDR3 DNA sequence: TGTGCCAGCAGTTTGGTCGGCGGGGGGCTCTATGAGCAGTTCTTC. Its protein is CASSLVGGGLYEQFF.

The DNA of the CDR3 is TGTGCCAGCAGTCGATTCTCTATAGCCAAAAACATTCAGTACTTC. This translates into CASSRFSIAKNIQYF. The chain has TRBV28 and TRBJ2-4; no definite D call. V was clipped by 5 bases and J by 0 bases, with 11 bases between them. The CDR3 runs 15 residues. Looked up from germline, CDR1 is MDHEN and CDR2 is SYDVKM.

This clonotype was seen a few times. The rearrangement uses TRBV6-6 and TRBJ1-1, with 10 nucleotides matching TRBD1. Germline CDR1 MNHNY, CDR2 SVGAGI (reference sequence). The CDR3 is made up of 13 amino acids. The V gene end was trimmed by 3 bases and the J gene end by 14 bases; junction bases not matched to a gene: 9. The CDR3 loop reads CASSYAPDRGLFF. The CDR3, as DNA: TGTGCCAGCAGTTATGCCCCGGACAGGGGGTTGTTCTTT.

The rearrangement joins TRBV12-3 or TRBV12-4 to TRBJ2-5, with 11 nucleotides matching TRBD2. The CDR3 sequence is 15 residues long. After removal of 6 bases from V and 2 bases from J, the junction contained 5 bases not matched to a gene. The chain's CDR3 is CASRSTSGGQETQYF. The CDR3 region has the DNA TGTGCCAGCAGATCAACTAGCGGGGGACAAGAGACCCAGTACTTC.

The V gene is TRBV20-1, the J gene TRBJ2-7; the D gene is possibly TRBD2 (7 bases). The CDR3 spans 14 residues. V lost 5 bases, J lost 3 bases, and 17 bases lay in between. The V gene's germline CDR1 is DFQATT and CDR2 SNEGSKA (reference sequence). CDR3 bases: TGCAGTGCTCATATCGAGGGGGGGCTCTACGAGCAGTACTTC. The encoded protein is CSAHIEGGLYEQYF.

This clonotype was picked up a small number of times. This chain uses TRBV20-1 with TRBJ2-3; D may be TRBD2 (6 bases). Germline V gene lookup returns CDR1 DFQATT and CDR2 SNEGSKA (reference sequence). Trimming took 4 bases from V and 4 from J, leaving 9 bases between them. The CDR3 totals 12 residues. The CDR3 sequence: CSAIWGADTQYF. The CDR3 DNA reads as TGCAGTGCTATCTGGGGGGCAGATACGCAGTATTTT.

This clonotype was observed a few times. The CDR3 bases are TGTGCCAGCAGCCAAGGGGGGCGGTCTGGCTACACCTTC. Amino acids: CASSQGGRSGYTF. The rearrangement joins TRBV3-1 to TRBJ1-2, with TRBD1 as a possible D gene (6 bases). Trimming pared 1 base from V and 7 bases from J, leaving 10 bases between. Germline V gene data show CDR1 as LGHDT and CDR2 as YNNKEL (reference sequence). This CDR3 is built from 13 residues.

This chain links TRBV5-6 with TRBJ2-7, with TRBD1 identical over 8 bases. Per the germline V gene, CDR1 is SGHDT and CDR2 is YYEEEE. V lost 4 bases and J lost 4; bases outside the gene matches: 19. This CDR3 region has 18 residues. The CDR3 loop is CASSTSGQVSPGWYEQYF. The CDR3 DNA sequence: TGTGCCAGCAGCACTTCGGGACAGGTTTCCCCCGGGTGGTACGAGCAGTACTTC.

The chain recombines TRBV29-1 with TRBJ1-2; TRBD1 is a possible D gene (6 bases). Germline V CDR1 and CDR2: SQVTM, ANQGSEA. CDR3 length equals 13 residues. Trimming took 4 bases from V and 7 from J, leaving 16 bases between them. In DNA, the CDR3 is TGCAGCGTTGGACCGACAGGAGTCGGTGGCTACACCTTC. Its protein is CSVGPTGVGGYTF.

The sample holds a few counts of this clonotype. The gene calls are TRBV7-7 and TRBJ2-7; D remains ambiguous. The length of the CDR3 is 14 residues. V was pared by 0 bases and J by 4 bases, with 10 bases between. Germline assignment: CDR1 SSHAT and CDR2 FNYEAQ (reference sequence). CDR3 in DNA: TGTGCCAGCAGCTTAGCGCAAGGTCAATACGAGCAGTACTTC. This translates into CASSLAQGQYEQYF. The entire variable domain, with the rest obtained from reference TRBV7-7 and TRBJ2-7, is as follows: GAGVSQSPRYKVTKRGQDVTLRCDPISSHATLYWYQQALGQGPEFLTYFNYEAQPDKSGLPSDRFSAERPEGSISTLTIQRTEQRDSAMYRCASSLAQGQYEQYFGPGTRLTVT.

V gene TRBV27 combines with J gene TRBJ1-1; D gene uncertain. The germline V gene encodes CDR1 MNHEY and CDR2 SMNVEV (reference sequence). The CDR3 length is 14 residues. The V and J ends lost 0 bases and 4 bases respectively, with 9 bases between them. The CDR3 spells CASSLSAWGTEAFF. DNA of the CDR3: TGTGCCAGCAGTTTATCCGCTTGGGGCACTGAAGCTTTCTTT.

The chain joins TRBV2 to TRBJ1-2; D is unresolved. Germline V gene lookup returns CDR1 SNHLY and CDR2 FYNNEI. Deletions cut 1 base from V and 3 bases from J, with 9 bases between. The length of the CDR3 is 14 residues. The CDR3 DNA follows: TGTGCCAGCAGTGAAGTGGCGGGATACTATGGCTACACCTTC. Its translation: CASSEVAGYYGYTF. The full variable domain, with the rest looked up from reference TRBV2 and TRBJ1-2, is EPEVTQTPSHQVTQMGQEVILRCVPISNHLYFYWYRQILGQKVEFLVSFYNNEISEKSEIFDDQFSVERPDGSNFTLKIRSTKLEDSAMYFCASSEVAGYYGYTFGSGTRLTVV.

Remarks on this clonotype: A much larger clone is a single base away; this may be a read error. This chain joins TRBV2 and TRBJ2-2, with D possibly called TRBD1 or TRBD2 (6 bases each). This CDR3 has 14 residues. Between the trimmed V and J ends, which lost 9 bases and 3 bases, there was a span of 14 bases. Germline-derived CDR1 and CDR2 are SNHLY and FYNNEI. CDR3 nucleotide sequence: TGTGCCAGTCGTGGGGGGCCTTACACCGGGGAGCTGTTTTTT. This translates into CASRGGPYTGELFF.

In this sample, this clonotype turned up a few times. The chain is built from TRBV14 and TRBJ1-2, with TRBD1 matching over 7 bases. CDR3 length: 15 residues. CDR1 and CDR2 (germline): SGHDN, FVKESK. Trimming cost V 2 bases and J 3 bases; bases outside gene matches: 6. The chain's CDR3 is CASSQYQTGYYGYTF. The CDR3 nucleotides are TGTGCCAGCAGCCAATACCAGACAGGGTACTATGGCTACACCTTC.

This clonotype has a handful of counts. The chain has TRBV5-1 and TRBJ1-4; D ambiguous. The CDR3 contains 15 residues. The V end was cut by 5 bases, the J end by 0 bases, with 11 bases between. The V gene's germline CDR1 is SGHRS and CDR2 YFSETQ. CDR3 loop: CASSGRAATNEKLFF. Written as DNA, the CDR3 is TGCGCCAGCAGTGGGCGGGCTGCAACTAATGAAAAACTGTTTTTT.

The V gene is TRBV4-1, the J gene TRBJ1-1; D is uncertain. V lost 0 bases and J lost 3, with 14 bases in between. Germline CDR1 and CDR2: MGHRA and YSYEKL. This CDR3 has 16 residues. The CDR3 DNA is TGCGCCAGCAGCCAAGAACCGCACCAGAGGGACACTGAAGCTTTCTTT. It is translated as CASSQEPHQRDTEAFF.

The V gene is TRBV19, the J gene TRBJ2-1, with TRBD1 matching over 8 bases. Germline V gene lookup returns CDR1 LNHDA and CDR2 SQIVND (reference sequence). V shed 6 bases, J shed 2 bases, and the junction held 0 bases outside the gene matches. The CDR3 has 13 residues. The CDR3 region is CASRQGAYNEQFF. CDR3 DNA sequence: TGTGCCAGTAGACAGGGGGCCTACAATGAGCAGTTCTTC.

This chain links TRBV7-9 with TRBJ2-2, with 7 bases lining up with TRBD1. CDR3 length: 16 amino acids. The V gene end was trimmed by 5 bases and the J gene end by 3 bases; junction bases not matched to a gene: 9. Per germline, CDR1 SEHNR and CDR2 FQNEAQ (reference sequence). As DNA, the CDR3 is TGTGCCAGCAGCACCCAGACAGGGCCCGACACCGGGGAGCTGTTTTTT. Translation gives CASSTQTGPDTGELFF.

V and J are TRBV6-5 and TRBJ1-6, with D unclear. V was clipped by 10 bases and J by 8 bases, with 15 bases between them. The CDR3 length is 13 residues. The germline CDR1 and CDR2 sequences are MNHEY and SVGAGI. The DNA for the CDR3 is TGTGCCACCACGACTGCATATTATTCACCCCTCCACTTT. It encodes CATTTAYYSPLHF.

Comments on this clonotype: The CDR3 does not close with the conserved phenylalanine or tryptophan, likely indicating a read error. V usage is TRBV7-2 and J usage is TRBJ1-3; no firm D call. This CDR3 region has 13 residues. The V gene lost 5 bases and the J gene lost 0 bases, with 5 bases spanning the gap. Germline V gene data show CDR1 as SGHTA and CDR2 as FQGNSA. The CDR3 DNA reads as TGTGCCAGCAGCCTGTTCTCTGGAAACACCATATATTAT. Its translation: CASSLFSGNTIYY.

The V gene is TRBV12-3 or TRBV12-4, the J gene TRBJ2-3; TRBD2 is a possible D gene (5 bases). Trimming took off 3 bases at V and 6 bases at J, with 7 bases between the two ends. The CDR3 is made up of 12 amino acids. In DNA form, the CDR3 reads TGTGCCAGCAGTTTTCCGGGGGATACGCAGTATTTT. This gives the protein CASSFPGDTQYF.

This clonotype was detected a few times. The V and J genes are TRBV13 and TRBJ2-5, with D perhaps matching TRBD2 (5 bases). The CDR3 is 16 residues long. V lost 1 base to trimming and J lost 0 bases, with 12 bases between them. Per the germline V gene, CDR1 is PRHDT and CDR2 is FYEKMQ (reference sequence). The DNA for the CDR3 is TGTGCCAGCAGCTTAGCAGTAGGGAGAAACCAAGAGACCCAGTACTTC. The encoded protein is CASSLAVGRNQETQYF.

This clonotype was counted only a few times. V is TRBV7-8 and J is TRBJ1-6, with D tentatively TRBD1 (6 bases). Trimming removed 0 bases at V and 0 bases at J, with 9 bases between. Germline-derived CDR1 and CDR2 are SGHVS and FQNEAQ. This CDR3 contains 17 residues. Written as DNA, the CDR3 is TGTGCCAGCAGCTTAGCACCGACAGGCTCCTATAATTCACCCCTCCACTTT. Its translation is CASSLAPTGSYNSPLHF.